This TCR beta chain appears in the sequencing data of a study of blood T cell repertoires in COVID-19. Study-level background: PBMCs, B-cell-depleted T cells, or T cells provided the cDNA or gDNA that made up the material.

The V and J ends lost 5 bases and 6 bases, in that order; junction bases with no gene match: 5. The CDR3 sequence is 14 residues long. CDR1 and CDR2 (germline): SGHRS, YFSETQ. Authors' analysis steps: Nucleated cell counts were estimated from reference gene primer amplification. Method: immunoSEQ multiplex PCR; TCRdb's copy keeps in-frame clones and lacks some. V, J and clone size are those of that table, while D and trimming were read from the DNA. The table has approximately 350,000 clones, around 82% seen once; the top ten hold under 3%. The genes are TRBV5-1 and TRBJ2-7; TRBD2 matches 13 bases. The receptor was isolated from a man younger than 45 with active or convalescent COVID-19. Input material: peripheral blood. The CDR3 sequence is CASRQGLAGSEQYF. The CDR3 bases are TGCGCCAGCAGGCAGGGACTAGCGGGGAGCGAGCAGTACTTC. Variable domain in full (rest from reference TRBV5-1 and TRBJ2-7): KAGVTQTPRYLIKTRGQQVTLSCSPISGHRSVSWYQQTPGQGLQFLFEYFSETQRNKGNFPGRFSGRQFSNSRSEMNVSTLELGDSALYLCASRQGLAGSEQYFGPGTRLTVT.